This TCR beta chain was identified in a study of blood T cell dynamics during melanoma immunotherapy. Time point given: week 3, after first cycle of checkpoint inhibitor. Germline V gene data show CDR1 as SGHRS and CDR2 as YFSETQ. The CDR3 is 14 residues long. V lost 2 bases, J lost 5 bases, and 6 bases stayed unmatched. This table comes from immunoSEQ multiplex PCR, and its TCRdb copy is limited to in-frame clones, with some not included. The table records some 20,000 clones, approximately 90% of them present only once. V is TRBV5-1 and J is TRBJ2-7; 8 bases are shared with TRBD1. The sequence was collected from a human donor with melanoma. The source material was blood, sampled from a patient treated with checkpoint blockade. The CDR3 spells CASSLVGQGNEQYF. In nucleotides, the CDR3 is TGCGCCAGCAGCTTAGTCGGACAGGGCAACGAGCAGTACTTC.